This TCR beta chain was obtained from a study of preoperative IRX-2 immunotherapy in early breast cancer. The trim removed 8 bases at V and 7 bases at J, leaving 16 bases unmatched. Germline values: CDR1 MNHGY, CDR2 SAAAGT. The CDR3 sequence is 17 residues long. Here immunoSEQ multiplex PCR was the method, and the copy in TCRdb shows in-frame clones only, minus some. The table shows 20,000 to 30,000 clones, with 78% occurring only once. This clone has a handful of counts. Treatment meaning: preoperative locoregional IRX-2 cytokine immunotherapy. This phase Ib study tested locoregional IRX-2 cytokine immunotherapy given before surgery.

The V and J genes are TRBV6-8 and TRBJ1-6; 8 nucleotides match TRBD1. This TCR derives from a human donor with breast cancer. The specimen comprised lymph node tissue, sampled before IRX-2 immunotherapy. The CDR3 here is CASHDRGQGASNSPLHF. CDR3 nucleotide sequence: TGTGCCAGCCACGACAGGGGACAAGGTGCTTCAAATTCACCCCTCCACTTT.